This T cell receptor beta chain was documented in a study of blood T cell repertoires in COVID-19 (dated by TCRdb to 2018 to 2020). Some background on the complete study: Samples from collaborators originated in the United States, Italy and Spain and spanned both the acute and convalescent phases of COVID-19. The repertoires were released in a freely available public database meant as a resource for research on the immune response to SARS-CoV-2. The dataset comprised deeply sampled blood TCRbeta repertoires from subjects exposed to, actively infected with, or recovered from COVID-19. HLA class I and class II types, where available, came from metadata supplied by the sample provider rather than from assay-based typing. Sample metadata almost always included a de-identified subject ID, COVID-19 status, age in years and sex. The samples were drawn from two sources: the first 160 participants of the ongoing ImmuneRACE study, and fewer than 1,500 subjects contributed by 6 global collaborators. The material from the prospective study consisted of cDNA or gDNA derived from T cells, B-cell-depleted T cells, or PBMCs.

Overall study outcomes, separate from this receptor: How much clinical and demographic metadata was included differed by source and by participant, and the metadata was provided uncurated.

To note about this clone: What antigen it recognizes has not been identified. No much larger clonotype is one base removed from it; base qualities were not supplied.

TCRbeta CDR3 regions were amplified from genomic DNA by means of the immunoSEQ Assay, a bias-controlled multiplex PCR. Per the source publication's procedure: The number of nucleated cells in each sample was estimated from the amplification of reference gene primers within the assay. To quantify the absolute abundance of each unique TCRbeta CDR3 rearrangement, sequence reads were collapsed and filtered. For each sample, productive Simpson clonality was calculated by taking the square root of Simpson's diversity index across productive rearrangements. TCRdb carries this immuneACCESS record with in-frame sequences only. Its versions omit some clonotypes, under half of them owing to an unresolved V gene in the studies checked, with the rest unexplained. From that table come the V and J calls and clone size; the DNA was used to work out D and trimming. The sample table holds about 250,000 clones, of which approximately 82% were seen once. Roughly 9.4% of the sample is taken by the ten largest.

Each collaborating institution followed its own protocols to collect whole blood in K2EDTA tubes. Collaborator samples were shipped for TCRbeta analysis as frozen whole blood, isolated PBMCs, or DNA extracted from either sample type. The receptor was derived from a man aged 35 to 55 with active or convalescent COVID-19. The specimen was peripheral blood.

The CDR3 amino acid sequence is: CASSYQEVNQPQHF. The DNA sequence is as follows: TGTGCCAGCAGTTACCAGGAGGTCAATCAGCCCCAGCATTTT. In this chain, TRBV6-6 is recombined with TRBJ1-5, with the D gene too uncertain to name. Including the terminal cysteine and phenylalanine, the CDR3 comprises 14 residues. Only CDR3 DNA is held: 42 bases, read in frame from base 1. Sequences MNHNY (CDR1) and SVGAGI (CDR2) are obtained from the germline V gene (reference sequence). The V and J ends are trimmed by 2 bases and 3 bases, leaving 8 bases between them.